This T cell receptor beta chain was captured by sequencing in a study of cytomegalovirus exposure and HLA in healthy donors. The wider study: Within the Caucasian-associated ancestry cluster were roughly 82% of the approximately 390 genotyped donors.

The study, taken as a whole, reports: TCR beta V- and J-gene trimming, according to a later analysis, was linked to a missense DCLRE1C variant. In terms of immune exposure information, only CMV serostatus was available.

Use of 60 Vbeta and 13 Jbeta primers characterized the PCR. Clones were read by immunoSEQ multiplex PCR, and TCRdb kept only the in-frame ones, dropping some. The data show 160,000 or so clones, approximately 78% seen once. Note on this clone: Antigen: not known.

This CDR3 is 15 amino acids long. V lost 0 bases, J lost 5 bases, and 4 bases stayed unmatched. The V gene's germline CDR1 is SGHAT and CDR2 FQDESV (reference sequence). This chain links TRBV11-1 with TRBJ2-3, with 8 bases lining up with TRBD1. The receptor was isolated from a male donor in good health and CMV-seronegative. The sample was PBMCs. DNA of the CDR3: TGTGCCAGCAGCTTAGCCGGACAGGGTCTAGATACGCAGTATTTT. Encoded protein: CASSLAGQGLDTQYF.